These 10 T cell receptor beta chains originate from one sample sequenced in a study of regulatory T cells in long-lasting Graves disease. Relying on iRepertoire HTBI primers and Arm-PCR of CDR3 regions, the team built TCR beta libraries. TCRdb fed the multiplex PCR reads into MiXCR, producing one record per CDR3 protein. Of about 470,000 distinct CDR3 sequences listed, under 25% are singletons. Documented time point: persistent/refractory GD, antithyroid drugs over 5 years with positive TRAb. From PBMCs, RNA was extracted and then used to make the TCR library. The sequencing here drew on peripheral blood mononuclear cells (PBMCs), taken when the disease was refractory, from a patient treated with antithyroid drugs. These receptors all come from a female donor with Graves disease.

This clonotype showed up many times. The chain links TRBV20-1 to TRBJ1-2; TRBD1 might be the D (5 bases). Germline CDR1 and CDR2: DFQATT and SNEGSKA (reference sequence). V lost 5 bases, J lost 4 bases, and 17 bases lay in between. The CDR3 sequence is 14 residues long. CDR3 loop: CSAFSRDGFYGYTF. As DNA, the CDR3 is TGCAGTGCTTTCTCCCGGGACGGCTTCTATGGCTACACCTTC.

This clonotype was detected only a few times. This rearrangement joins TRBV24-1 to TRBJ2-7, with 8 bases matching TRBD1. Trimming removed 3 bases from V and 5 bases from J; junction bases left unmatched: 8. Germline loops: CDR1 KGHDR, CDR2 SFDVKD. The CDR3 is made up of 15 amino acids. The CDR3 DNA sequence: TGTGCCACCAGTGATGCCGGGACAGGAATTAACGAGCAGTACTTC. Encoded protein: CATSDAGTGINEQYF.

This chain joins TRBV9 and TRBJ1-1; D ambiguous. Per germline, CDR1 SGDLS and CDR2 YYNGEE. Trimming took 2 bases from V and 4 from J, leaving 9 bases between them. This CDR3 is 13 amino acids long. The CDR3 bases are TGTGCCAGCAGCGTTAGACCGGGCACTGAAGCTTTCTTT. Its protein is CASSVRPGTEAFF.

At least ten counts were recorded for this clonotype. V is TRBV5-1 and J is TRBJ2-7; D perhaps matches TRBD2 (7 bases). Trimming stripped 4 bases from V and 3 bases from J, with 17 bases between. There are 15 residues in the CDR3. The V gene's germline CDR1 is SGHRS and CDR2 YFSETQ. The CDR3 reads CASSPRGGRDYEQYF. CDR3 sequence (DNA): TGCGCCAGCAGCCCCAGGGGAGGGCGGGACTACGAGCAGTACTTC.

The sample holds many counts of this clonotype. V usage is TRBV12-3 or TRBV12-4 and J usage is TRBJ1-5; D ambiguous. This CDR3 spans 13 amino acids. The V and J ends lost 6 bases and 2 bases respectively, with 8 bases between them. CDR3 in amino acids: CASRMDGNQPQHF. The CDR3 DNA is TGTGCCAGCAGAATGGACGGCAATCAGCCCCAGCATTTT.

The chain employs TRBV15 and TRBJ2-7, with D possibly called TRBD1 or TRBD2 (5 bases each). The germline gives CDR1 LNHNV, CDR2 YYDKDF (reference sequence). This CDR3 has 14 residues. V was pared by 0 bases and J by 0 bases, with 6 bases between. The CDR3 coding sequence is TGTGCCACCAGCAGAGAGGGACCCTCCTACGAGCAGTACTTC. Residues: CATSREGPSYEQYF.

This clonotype was picked up a small number of times. This chain links TRBV4-3 with TRBJ2-2; 12 bases agree with TRBD2. This CDR3 is 20 amino acids long. The V gene end was trimmed by 0 bases and the J gene end by 0 bases; junction bases not matched to a gene: 8. Germline assignment: CDR1 LGHNA and CDR2 YSLEER. The CDR3: CASSQEIRLAGGTNTGELFF. The CDR3 DNA follows: TGCGCCAGCAGCCAAGAAATTAGGCTAGCGGGAGGGACGAACACCGGGGAGCTGTTTTTT.

This clonotype was counted between two and nine times. A much larger clone lies one base from this, so it may be a read error. CDR3 loop: CAGTLPQGGQPQHF. DNA of the CDR3: TGTGCCGGCACTCTCCCCCAGGGCGGTCAGCCCCAGCATTTT. The chain employs TRBV6-2 or TRBV6-3 and TRBJ1-5; tentatively, D is TRBD1 (5 bases). V was trimmed by 11 bases and J by 6 bases, leaving 20 bases between them. The CDR3 spans 14 residues. The germline CDR1 and CDR2 sequences are MNHEY and SVGEGT.

This clonotype came up many times. The CDR3 reads CASSLAGANTPYEQYF. The CDR3 coding sequence is TGTGCCAGCAGCTTAGCGGGGGCCAACACCCCCTACGAGCAGTACTTC. The rearrangement uses TRBV7-2 and TRBJ2-7; TRBD1 might be the D (6 bases). With 0 bases removed from V and 2 bases from J, the gap between germline ends came to 14 bases. Germline CDR1 and CDR2: SGHTA and FQGNSA. The CDR3 is 16 residues long.

The chain couples TRBV10-3 to TRBJ1-5, with D perhaps matching TRBD1 (6 bases). The CDR3 runs to 14 residues. Trimming took 3 bases from V and 5 from J, leaving 11 bases between them. The germline gives CDR1 ENHRY, CDR2 SYGVKD. This CDR3 reads CAISESGGDQPQHF. CDR3 bases: TGTGCCATCAGTGAATCGGGGGGCGATCAGCCCCAGCATTTT.